This TCR beta chain is from a study of siplizumab effects on memory and regulatory T cells. Study findings and constraints: It was not possible to assign a naive or memory phenotype to roughly 80-95% of proliferating CD4+ or CD8+ clones.

Using immunoSEQ multiplex PCR, the repertoire was profiled, and TCRdb retains in-frame clones only, with some absent. Of over 100,000 clones listed, roughly 94% are singletons. Trimming removed 6 bases from V and 4 bases from J, with 15 bases in between. The CDR3 totals 14 residues. Germline CDR1 reads MNHNY; CDR2 reads SVGAGI (reference sequence). As for this clone: The antigen remains unidentified.

V and J are TRBV6-6 and TRBJ1-2; D is ambiguous. The receptor comes from a human donor in good health. Sample: Tregs sorted from blood. CDR3 sequence reads: CASSARFGSYGYTF. The CDR3 DNA reads TGTGCCAGCAGCGCCCGGTTCGGTTCCTATGGCTACACCTTC.